One and the same sample provided the 20 T cell receptor beta chains below, sequenced in a study of blood T cells in healthy people across ages. The authors ran a second PCR of about 7 to 12 cycles using a sample-barcoded 5' primer and a J-beta primer mix. One entry per CDR3 protein results from TCRdb running MiXCR on the 5' RACE reads. Among under 2,000,000 distinct CDR3 sequences listed, 49% were seen once. Sequences were obtained from blood. These TCRs come from a woman aged 40 to 50 in good health.

This chain uses TRBV2 with TRBJ2-5; tentatively, D is TRBD1 (7 bases). V lost 8 bases to trimming and J lost 11 bases, with 27 bases between them. Germline V lookup: CDR1 SNHLY, CDR2 FYNNEI. The CDR3 totals 15 residues. The CDR3 protein is CASLPGGTAYNEQYF. In DNA, the CDR3 is TGTGCCAGCCTCCCGGGCGGGACAGCATACAATGAGCAGTACTTC. The entire variable domain, with the rest obtained from reference TRBV2 and TRBJ2-5, is as follows: EPEVTQTPSHQVTQMGQEVILRCVPISNHLYFYWYRQILGQKVEFLVSFYNNEISEKSEIFDDQFSVERPDGSNFTLKIRSTKLEDSAMYFCASLPGGTAYNEQYFGPGTRLLVL.

This chain joins TRBV7-2 and TRBJ2-1; D gene ambiguous. The CDR3 consists of 12 residues. V lost 4 bases and J lost 7, with 8 bases in between. Germline loops: CDR1 SGHTA, CDR2 FQGNSA. CDR3 sequence reads: CASSSFRNEQFF. CDR3 bases: TGTGCCAGCAGCTCCTTCAGGAATGAGCAGTTCTTC.

Concerning this clonotype: One end of the junction fails to match germline, which may point to a read error. V usage is TRBV20-1 and J usage is TRBJ1-5; D might be TRBD1 (5 bases). Germline CDR1 and CDR2: DFQATT and SNEGSKA (reference sequence). The CDR3 extends over 14 amino acids. CDR3 protein: CCARDARGLGPQHF. The CDR3 DNA follows: TGCTGTGCTAGAGATGCGAGGGGCTTAGGGCCCCAGCATTTT.

CDR3 coding DNA: TGTGCCAGCAGTTCCTGGGTCTCACAGGGAAAAGGCGAGCAGTACTTC. Protein: CASSSWVSQGKGEQYF. The chain combines TRBV27 with TRBJ2-5; a weak D match, TRBD1 (6 bases). TRBJ2-7 explains the end of the DNA better; the J call may be wrong. Germline V lookup: CDR1 MNHEY, CDR2 SMNVEV (reference sequence). The CDR3 spans 16 residues.

This chain connects TRBV20-1 to TRBJ2-1; TRBD1 agrees at 8 bases. There are 17 residues in the CDR3. J lost 7 bases, V lost 2 bases, and 16 bases had no gene match. Germline V gene lookup returns CDR1 DFQATT and CDR2 SNEGSKA (reference sequence). The CDR3 DNA reads TGCAGTGCTAGAAGTGGGCTGACAGGGGAACTTTGGAATGAGCAGTTCTTC. This codes for CSARSGLTGELWNEQFF.

The chain combines TRBV12-5 with TRBJ2-7, with D perhaps matching TRBD1 or TRBD2 (6 bases each). The germline CDR1 and CDR2 sequences are LGHNT and FRNRAP. The CDR3 consists of 15 residues. Trimming left V 6 bases short and J 3 bases short, with 18 bases between. The CDR3 sequence is CASGAPGAVNYEQYF. As DNA, the CDR3 is TGTGCTAGTGGGGCGCCGGGGGCCGTAAACTACGAGCAGTACTTC.

This clonotype was found many times. CDR3 sequence: CASSVRGGGIQYF. CDR3 coding DNA: TGTGCCAGCAGTGTCCGCGGAGGGGGCATTCAGTACTTC. The chain is built from TRBV12-3 or TRBV12-4 and TRBJ2-4; D may correspond to TRBD1 or TRBD2 (6 bases each). CDR3 length: 13 residues. Trimming cost V 5 bases and J 9 bases, with 14 bases left between them.

This clonotype appeared once. The chain couples TRBV29-1 to TRBJ1-3; the match to TRBD1 covers 7 bases. Trimming cost V 2 bases and J 4 bases; bases outside gene matches: 5. Germline V gene data show CDR1 as SQVTM and CDR2 as ANQGSEA. This CDR3 comprises 14 residues. This CDR3 reads CSVERGRSGNTIYF. The DNA for the CDR3 is TGCAGCGTTGAAAGGGGGCGTTCAGGAAACACCATATATTTT.

This clonotype has only a few counts. The CDR3 nucleotides read TGTGCCAGCAGCTATCGACAGGGTTCTGTGGCAAGCTACACCTTC. Translated: CASSYRQGSVASYTF. The chain combines TRBV7-3 with TRBJ1-2; 7 nucleotides line up with TRBD1. The germline V gene has CDR1 SGHTA and CDR2 FQGTGA. This CDR3 contains 15 residues. V shed 4 bases, J shed 9 bases, and the junction held 14 bases outside the gene matches.

The chain combines TRBV6-6 with TRBJ2-5, with D maybe TRBD2 (5 bases). Germline loops: CDR1 MNHNY, CDR2 SVGAGI (reference sequence). V lost 9 bases, J lost 0 bases, and 14 bases lay in between. This CDR3 spans 14 amino acids. In nucleotides, the CDR3 is TGTGCCAGTCTCCGGGATCCGTACCAAGAGACCCAGTACTTC. Its protein product is CASLRDPYQETQYF.

The rearrangement joins TRBV20-1 to TRBJ2-1, with no clear D. Germline loops: CDR1 DFQATT, CDR2 SNEGSKA (reference sequence). CDR3 length: 13 amino acids. The germline V and J ends were trimmed by 0 bases and 8 bases, with 11 bases remaining between them. The CDR3 here is CSAREGALDEQFF. Written as DNA, the CDR3 is TGCAGTGCTAGAGAAGGAGCCTTGGATGAGCAGTTCTTC.

This clonotype turned up a few times. This chain uses TRBV20-1 with TRBJ1-6, with 8 bases identical to TRBD1. Germline CDR1 reads DFQATT; CDR2 reads SNEGSKA (reference sequence). The CDR3 covers 14 residues. Trimming at V came to 5 bases and at J to 10 bases, leaving 10 bases not matched to a gene. DNA of the CDR3: TGCAGTGCTGGAAGTTACAGGGACAGGTCACCCCTCCACTTT. This codes for CSAGSYRDRSPLHF.

The chain couples TRBV7-9 to TRBJ1-2; unclear D gene. V lost 0 bases and J 3 bases, leaving 11 bases between the germline ends. Germline V gene sequence: CDR1 SEHNR, CDR2 FQNEAQ (reference sequence). The CDR3 runs 15 residues. The DNA for the CDR3 is TGTGCCAGCAGCTTAGCGGGAATCGAGGACTATGGCTACACCTTC. Translating gives CASSLAGIEDYGYTF.

The V and J genes are TRBV7-3 and TRBJ2-3; D is tentatively TRBD1 or TRBD2 (5 bases each). The V gene's germline CDR1 is SGHTA and CDR2 FQGTGA. The CDR3 runs to 16 residues. V was pared by 5 bases and J by 3 bases, with 18 bases between. The DNA of the CDR3 is TGTGCCAGCAGCCCTACGTGGGGGTCGGGGACAGATACGCAGTATTTT. Translated: CASSPTWGSGTDTQYF.

The rearrangement joins TRBV20-1 to TRBJ2-7; 7 positions agree with TRBD2. Trimming cost V 0 bases and J 3 bases; bases outside gene matches: 8. Germline CDR1 DFQATT, CDR2 SNEGSKA (reference sequence). The CDR3 loop spans 15 amino acids. The CDR3 region is CSARDSSGVYYEQYF. CDR3 bases: TGCAGTGCTAGAGATTCCAGCGGGGTTTACTACGAGCAGTACTTC.

This chain joins TRBV9 and TRBJ1-2; D is unresolved. This CDR3 is 16 amino acids long. The germline V gene has CDR1 SGDLS and CDR2 YYNGEE. Trimming stripped 5 bases from V and 4 bases from J, with 21 bases between. The CDR3 DNA sequence: TGTGCCAGCAGTCAATCTACGGCAGGCAGACTCTATGGCTACACCTTC. Amino acid sequence: CASSQSTAGRLYGYTF.

This clonotype was seen just once. The rearrangement uses TRBV6-5 and TRBJ1-4, with D possibly matching TRBD1 (5 bases). The CDR3 contains 13 residues. V was trimmed by 5 bases and J by 4 bases, leaving 8 bases between them. Per the germline V gene, CDR1 is MNHEY and CDR2 is SVGAGI. DNA for the CDR3: TGTGCCAGCAGTCGACAGCATAATGAAAAACTGTTTTTT. Residues: CASSRQHNEKLFF.

The chain's CDR3 is CASSLVGAPRETQYF. As DNA, the CDR3 is TGCGCCAGCAGCTTGGTGGGGGCCCCGAGAGAGACCCAGTACTTC. J is TRBJ2-5 and V is TRBV5-1, with a tentative D call TRBD1 (6 bases). Germline V gene data show CDR1 as SGHRS and CDR2 as YFSETQ. V lost 0 bases and J 4 bases, leaving 13 bases between the germline ends. This CDR3 is built from 15 residues.

This clonotype was seen a handful of times. J is TRBJ2-6 and V is TRBV28, with 12 positions matching TRBD1. V dropped 3 bases and J dropped 5; count of bases not matched to a gene: 5. CDR1 is MDHEN and CDR2 is SYDVKM in the germline V gene. The length of the CDR3 is 17 residues. The CDR3 loop is CASSLGTGGRRANVLTF. The CDR3 DNA follows: TGTGCCAGCAGTTTGGGGACAGGGGGCAGGAGGGCCAACGTCCTGACTTTC. The full variable domain, rest sourced from reference TRBV28 and TRBJ2-6, is DVKVTQSSRYLVKRTGEKVFLECVQDMDHENMFWYRQDPGLGLRLIYFSYDVKMKEKGDIPEGYSVSREKKERFSLILESASTNQTSMYLCASSLGTGGRRANVLTFGAGSRLTVL.

The chain recombines TRBV9 with TRBJ2-3; D is possibly TRBD1 or TRBD2 (5 bases each). The CDR3 is 14 amino acids. Germline-derived CDR1 and CDR2 are SGDLS and YYNGEE. With 5 bases removed from V and 5 bases from J, the gap between germline ends came to 15 bases. DNA for the CDR3: TGTGCCAGCAGAGGGGACGGAGCGAGAGATACGCAGTATTTT. Translated: CASRGDGARDTQYF.